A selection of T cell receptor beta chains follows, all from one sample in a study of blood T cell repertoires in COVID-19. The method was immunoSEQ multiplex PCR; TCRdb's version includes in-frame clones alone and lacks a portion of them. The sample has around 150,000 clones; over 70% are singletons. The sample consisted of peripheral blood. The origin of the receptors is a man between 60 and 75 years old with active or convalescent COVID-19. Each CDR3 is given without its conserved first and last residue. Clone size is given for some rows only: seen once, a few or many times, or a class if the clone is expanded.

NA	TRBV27	ASSSRSGTQY
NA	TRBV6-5	ASLASGSADTQY
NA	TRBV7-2	ASSSRPALGTQY
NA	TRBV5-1	ASSLDSSGNTIY
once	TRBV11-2	ASSPTLTVNTEAF
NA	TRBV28	ASSGGSPLEIVPF
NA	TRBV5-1	ASSPKTGGLYEQY
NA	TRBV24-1	ATSDTERDGTDTQY
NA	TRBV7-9	ASSLAKGAFPTEAF
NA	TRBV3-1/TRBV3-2	ASSRAGTANTEAF
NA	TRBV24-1	ATSIPGVPDTQY
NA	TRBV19	ASTRGVSAF
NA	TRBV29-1	SVIAGSSYNEQF
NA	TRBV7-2	ASSLVGSGLTQY
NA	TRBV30	AWSVRLAGVGEQY
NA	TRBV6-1	ASSDDRGLADHNEQF
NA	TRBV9	ASSVVEGGSTDTQY
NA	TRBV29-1	SASGQYTDTQY
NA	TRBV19	ASSWGVSLAVSGNTIY
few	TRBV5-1	ASSLAGAPNTEAF
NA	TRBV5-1	ASSLADSPLH
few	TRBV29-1	SVGMTGGTDTQY
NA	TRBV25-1	ASSESQATGELF
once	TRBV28	ASWGGSGELF
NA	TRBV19	ASSIDPGHSNQPQH
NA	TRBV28	ASSPWGQGVSYEQY
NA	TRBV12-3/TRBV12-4	ASSRDYEQY
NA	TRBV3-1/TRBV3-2	ASSQATSGLVDTQY
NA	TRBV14	ASSHGNSPLH
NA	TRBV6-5	ASSRRQVFYEQY
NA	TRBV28	ASSKLQGTDNSPLH
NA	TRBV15	ATSRKFGRVTDTQY
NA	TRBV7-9	ASRNDRAVDGYT
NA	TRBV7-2	ASVHQRELNTEAF
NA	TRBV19	ASSRDSNTGELF
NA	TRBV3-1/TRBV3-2	ASSQEGAATNEKLF
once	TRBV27	ASSFSSGRTGELF
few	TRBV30	AWTERSRLNTEAF
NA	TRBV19	ASSSGTRQETQY
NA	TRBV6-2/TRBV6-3	ASSLGTGGPYEQY
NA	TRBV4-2	ASSQGGPDGSNQPQH
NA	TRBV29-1	SVKRLAGGPGNEQF
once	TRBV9	ASSVAGGGASSYNEQF
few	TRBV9	ASSMGQGTTEQY
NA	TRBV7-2	ASSLGQGANGYT
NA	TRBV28	ASSYTGKSAIY